These 8 T cell receptor beta chains share one sample of origin, sequenced in a study of OX40 agonist ivuxolimab in advanced cancers. Receptor amplification or capture employed the immunoSEQ multiplex PCR assay. TCRdb holds this immuneACCESS table with in-frame rearrangements only. Some clones are missing; in checked studies, unresolved V genes explain under half, and the rest has no known cause. The sample table contains about 110,000 clones; only one count was recorded for approximately 90% of them. The top ten clonotypes cover 0.66% of the sample. The material sequenced was CD4+ or CD8+ T cells sorted from blood, taken in a trial of the OX40 agonist ivuxolimab. These receptors originate from an adult with an advanced solid tumor such as melanoma, head and neck, liver or kidney cancer.

Concerning this clone itself: The sample has other DNA sequences that encode this CDR3 too. The chain couples TRBV5-1 to TRBJ2-2, with a possible D match to TRBD1 (6 bases). Germline-derived CDR1 and CDR2 are SGHRS and YFSETQ. The V end lost 1 base, the J end lost 5 bases, and 9 bases lay between the germline ends. The CDR3 covers 14 residues. CDR3 nucleotide sequence: TGCGCCAGCAGCTTGCAGGGGAATACCGGGGAGCTGTTTTTT. Translating gives CASSLQGNTGELFF.

This clone occurred once. The DNA for the CDR3 is TGTGCCAGTAGTCCCCGGGACAGGGTCTCTGGAAACACCATATATTTT. Its protein is CASSPRDRVSGNTIYF. The rearrangement links TRBV19 to TRBJ1-3, with 9 bases aligning to TRBD1. Germline CDR1 and CDR2: LNHDA and SQIVND (reference sequence). V trimming: 5 bases; J trimming: 0 bases; junction bases outside the gene matches: 5. This CDR3 region has 16 residues.

CDR3 loop: CASRTSYEQYF. CDR3 DNA sequence: TGTGCCAGCCGGACATCTTACGAGCAGTACTTC. The chain recombines TRBV6-1 with TRBJ2-7; possibly TRBD1 for D (5 bases). V was pared by 8 bases and J by 4 bases, with 9 bases between. CDR3 length equals 11 residues. Per the germline V gene, CDR1 is MNHNS and CDR2 is SASEGT.

This clone appeared a single time. The rearrangement uses TRBV10-3 and TRBJ1-6, with 9 positions matching TRBD1. This CDR3 contains 13 residues. Germline assignment: CDR1 ENHRY and CDR2 SYGVKD. V trimming: 6 bases; J trimming: 6 bases; junction bases outside the gene matches: 0. Here the CDR3 reads CAIRGQGNSPLHF. In DNA, the CDR3 is TGTGCCATCAGGGGACAGGGTAATTCACCCCTCCACTTT.

The chain uses TRBV15 and TRBJ1-1; perhaps TRBD1 as D (6 bases). The length of the CDR3 is 19 residues. Germline loops: CDR1 LNHNV, CDR2 YYDKDF (reference sequence). V shed 3 bases and J shed 1 base, with 24 bases lying between them. The CDR3 DNA reads TGTGCCACCAGCAGGGGTCCGGGACAAAGGTTTCCGGGGAACACTGAAGCTTTCTTT. Its protein is CATSRGPGQRFPGNTEAFF.

Notes on this clone: The CDR3 end shows no conserved phenylalanine or tryptophan, and so a read error is likely. The limits of the CDR3 on the DNA are not certain, so only TCRdb's listed CDR3 is given. The chain is built from TRBV5-1 and TRBJ1-1; TRBD1, as called in the table, went unchecked against the DNA. Germline V gene sequence: CDR1 SGHRS, CDR2 YFSETQ. The CDR3 is made up of 12 amino acids, end residues included. CDR3 region: CASSLVGTDLSV.

The chain couples TRBV6-1 to TRBJ2-7; D unresolved. Germline loops: CDR1 MNHNS, CDR2 SASEGT. The CDR3 sequence is 14 residues long. The ends were cut back, 6 bases at V and 0 bases at J, with 12 bases in the middle. CDR3 sequence (DNA): TGTGCCAGCAGACCTATCGGGTCCTCCTACGAGCAGTACTTC. This encodes CASRPIGSSYEQYF.

This chain links TRBV4-2 with TRBJ2-3, with 11 positions matching TRBD2. Germline CDR1 and CDR2: LGHNA and YNFKEQ. After removal of 2 bases from V and 5 bases from J, the junction contained 0 bases not matched to a gene. The CDR3 is 14 residues long. The CDR3 spells CASSQTSGGDTQYF. CDR3 coding DNA: TGTGCCAGCAGCCAAACTAGCGGGGGAGATACGCAGTATTTT.